The rows below give T cell receptor beta chains drawn from one sample of a study of technical replicates of blood from a handful of donors. The protocol was immunoSEQ multiplex PCR, while the TCRdb copy is restricted to in-frame clones and leaves out a portion. The data contain about 100,000 clones, 96% of them singletons. What was sequenced was T cells isolated from PBMCs. The origin of the receptors is a human donor in good health. CDR3s leave out the opening cysteine and the closing phenylalanine or tryptophan.

j_gene | v_gene | CDR3aa
TRBJ2-7 | TRBV19 | ASSIGRGSSYEQY
TRBJ2-3 | TRBV5-1 | ASNAGEGTDTQY
TRBJ1-5 | TRBV30 | AWSGGGQPQH
TRBJ1-4 | TRBV10-3 | ATRTGTVNEKLF
TRBJ2-1 | TRBV27 | ASSSPPGREEGEQF
TRBJ1-2 | TRBV10-3 | AISDSRTGQTNYGYT
TRBJ2-6 | TRBV2 | ASTMGGGANVLT
TRBJ2-5 | TRBV5-6 | ASSLAAGAETQY
TRBJ2-1 | TRBV2 | ASSEGRGPDNEQF
TRBJ2-3 | TRBV19 | ASASRREGRDTQY
TRBJ2-7 | TRBV2 | ASTRTSGGFYEQY
TRBJ2-2 | TRBV5-4 | ASSRMNGGPNTGELF
TRBJ1-2 | TRBV6-5 | ASSSNTYGYT
TRBJ2-2 | TRBV10-1 | ASSEGLGQGFLF
TRBJ2-1 | TRBV5-1 | ASSFTGGAYNEQF
TRBJ1-6 | TRBV5-1 | ASRTGTASNSPLH
TRBJ2-4 | TRBV9 | ASSVGQGATIQY
TRBJ2-1 | TRBV9 | ASSVTSGGAINEQF
TRBJ2-2 | TRBV2 | AMVRLAGRGTGELF
TRBJ1-1 | TRBV9 | ASSPVRTSRSNTEAF
TRBJ2-7 | TRBV4-1 | ASSPSRQDSYEQY
TRBJ2-2 | TRBV29-1 | SVAETATGELF
TRBJ1-4 | TRBV9 | ASSRQSTNEKLF
TRBJ2-7 | TRBV30 | AWHRDRVHEQY
TRBJ2-3 | TRBV30 | ALDRGVSTDTQY
TRBJ2-7 | TRBV6-1 | ASEDWDSAYEQY
TRBJ2-5 | TRBV19 | ASSAGQGSQETQY
TRBJ2-7 | TRBV4-1 | ASSSGQGPDEQY
TRBJ2-1 | TRBV6-6 | ASSYLAGSNEQF
TRBJ1-5 | TRBV27 | ASTAAPLGVEPQH
TRBJ2-3 | TRBV7-9 | ASSYRRERTDTQY
TRBJ2-3 | TRBV7-9 | ASSPERGRNTDTQY
TRBJ1-5 | TRBV30 | AWEGDRGDQPQH
TRBJ2-7 | TRBV6-5 | ASSRKLSFSYEQY
TRBJ2-1 | TRBV18 | ASSLAGGSDEQF
TRBJ2-7 | TRBV12-5 | ASGLVEAGGQLSYEQY
TRBJ2-5 | TRBV27 | ASSLYDRTTQY
TRBJ2-5 | TRBV4-2 | ASSQDWGSETQY
TRBJ1-2 | TRBV28 | ASSLGRGGFSYGYT
TRBJ1-1 | TRBV18 | ASSPPLKGQRDTEAF
TRBJ1-1 | TRBV9 | ASSPDSFTEAF
TRBJ2-2 | TRBV18 | ASSLITLSGAGTGELF
TRBJ1-2 | TRBV6-5 | ASRRELQGVHGYT
TRBJ2-7 | TRBV29-1 | SVVDRGYEQY
TRBJ1-4 | TRBV29-1 | SVSGTSTNEKLF
TRBJ2-5 | TRBV4-1 | ASSRLLPLAGGPQETQY
TRBJ1-1 | TRBV6-1 | ASIFGNTEAF
TRBJ1-2 | TRBV7-9 | ASSQTGYGYT
TRBJ2-1 | TRBV7-9 | ASSAGLAVRNEQF
TRBJ1-1 | TRBV11-3 | ASSPSPGGMAEAF
TRBJ2-3 | TRBV28 | ASSLYAGDDTQY
TRBJ1-1 | TRBV5-4 | ASSSVGRTGGPFLAF